This T cell receptor (beta chain) appears in the sequencing data of a study of beta chain features in type 1 diabetes. Study overall: Cell yields, gender and age were comparable in patients and healthy donors.

The investigators reverse transcribed all of the isolated RNA, so they sequenced expressed TCRB transcripts. Using immunoSEQ multiplex PCR, the repertoire was profiled, and TCRdb retains in-frame clones only, with some absent. The sample gives fewer than 450,000 clones, less than 15% of which show up once; roughly 0.015% is in the top ten. Study findings and constraints: It was among patients, rather than healthy donors, that naive, central memory and Treg TCRB repertoires appeared more similar. Type 1 diabetes patients showed fewer insertions and more deletions at VDJ junctions. Among all four CD4+ subsets, Type 1 diabetes patients had TCRB CDR3s that were moderately but significantly shorter.

In the case of this clone: Its specificity is unknown.

Germline CDR1 is GTSNPN and CDR2 is SVGIG (reference sequence). This CDR3 is 16 amino acids long. The V and J ends lost 6 bases and 7 bases, in that order; junction bases with no gene match: 14. The specimen sequenced was naive CD4+ T cells from blood. The chain combines TRBV30 with TRBJ2-1, with 11 bases matching TRBD2. This receptor was identified in a woman between 18 and 29 years old with type 1 diabetes. CDR3 residues: CACGNKGLAEGNEQFF. The DNA of the CDR3 is TGTGCCTGCGGTAATAAGGGACTAGCGGAAGGGAATGAGCAGTTCTTC.